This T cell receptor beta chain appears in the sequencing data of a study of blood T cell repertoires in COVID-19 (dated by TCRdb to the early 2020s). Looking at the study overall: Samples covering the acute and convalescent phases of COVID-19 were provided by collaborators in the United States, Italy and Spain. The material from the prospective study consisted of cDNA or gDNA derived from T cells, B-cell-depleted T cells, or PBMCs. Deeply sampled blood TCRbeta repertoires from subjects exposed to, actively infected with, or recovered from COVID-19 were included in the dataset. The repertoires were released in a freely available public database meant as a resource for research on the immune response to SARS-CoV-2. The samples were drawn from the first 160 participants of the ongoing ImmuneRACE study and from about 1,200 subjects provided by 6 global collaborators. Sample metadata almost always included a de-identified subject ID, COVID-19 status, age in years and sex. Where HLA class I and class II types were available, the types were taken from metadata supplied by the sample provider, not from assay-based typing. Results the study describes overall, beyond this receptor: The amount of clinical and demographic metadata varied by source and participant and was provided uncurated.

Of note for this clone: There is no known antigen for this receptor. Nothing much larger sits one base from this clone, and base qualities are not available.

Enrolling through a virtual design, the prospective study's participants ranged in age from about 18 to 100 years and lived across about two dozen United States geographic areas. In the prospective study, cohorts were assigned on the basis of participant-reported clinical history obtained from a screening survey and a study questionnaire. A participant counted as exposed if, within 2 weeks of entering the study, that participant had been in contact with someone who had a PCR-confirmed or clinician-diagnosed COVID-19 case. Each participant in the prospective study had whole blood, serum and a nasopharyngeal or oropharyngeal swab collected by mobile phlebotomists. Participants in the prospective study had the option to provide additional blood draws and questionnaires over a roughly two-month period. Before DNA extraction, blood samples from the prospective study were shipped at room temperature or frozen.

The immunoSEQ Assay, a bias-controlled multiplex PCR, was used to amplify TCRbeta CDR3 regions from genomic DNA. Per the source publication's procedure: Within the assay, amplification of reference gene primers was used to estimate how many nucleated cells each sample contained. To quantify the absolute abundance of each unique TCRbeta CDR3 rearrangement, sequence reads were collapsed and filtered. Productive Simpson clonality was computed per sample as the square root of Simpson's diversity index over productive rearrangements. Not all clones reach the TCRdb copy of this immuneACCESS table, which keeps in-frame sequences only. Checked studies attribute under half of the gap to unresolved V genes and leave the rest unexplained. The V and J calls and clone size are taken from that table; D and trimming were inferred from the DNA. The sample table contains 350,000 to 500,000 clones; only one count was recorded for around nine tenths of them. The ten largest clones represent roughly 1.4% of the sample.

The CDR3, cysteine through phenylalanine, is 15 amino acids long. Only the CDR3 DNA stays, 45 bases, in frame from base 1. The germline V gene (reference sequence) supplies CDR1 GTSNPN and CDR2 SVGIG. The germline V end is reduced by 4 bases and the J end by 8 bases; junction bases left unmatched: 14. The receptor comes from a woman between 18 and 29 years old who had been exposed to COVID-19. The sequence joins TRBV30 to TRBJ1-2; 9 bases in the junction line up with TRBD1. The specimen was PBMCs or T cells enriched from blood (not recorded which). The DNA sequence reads TGTGCCTGGATTATCCGGGACAGGGAGGCTTACGGCTACACCTTC. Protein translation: CAWIIRDREAYGYTF.